A selection of T cell receptor beta chains follows, all from one sample in a study of OX40 agonist ivuxolimab in advanced cancers. Using immunoSEQ multiplex PCR, the repertoire was profiled, and TCRdb retains in-frame clones only, with some absent. The top ten hold 0.4% to 0.45% of the sample, which has approximately 70,000 clones, approximately 78% seen once. The material sequenced was CD4+ or CD8+ T cells sorted from blood, taken in a trial of the OX40 agonist ivuxolimab. The origin of the receptors is an adult with an advanced solid tumor such as melanoma, head and neck, liver or kidney cancer. Both conserved end residues are part of each CDR3. Each record gives: CDR3 length, D gene, V gene, J gene, clone size, CDR3 DNA, CDR3 protein. A D gene is named only where the DNA matches it firmly. The size entry is marked missing in some rows and otherwise reads once, few, many or a size class.

14	.	TRBV2	TRBJ1-6	.	TGTGCCAGCGGAAGGGTTTTTGATAATTCACCCCTCCACTTT	CASGRVFDNSPLHF
14	.	TRBV7-9	TRBJ1-1	.	TGTGCCAGCAGCCGCGGGGAGGAAATCACTGAAGCTTTCTTT	CASSRGEEITEAFF
11	.	TRBV7-2	TRBJ2-1	once	TGTGCCAGCAGCTCGGGAAGCGAGCAGTTCTTC	CASSSGSEQFF
14	.	TRBV19	TRBJ2-5	.	TGTGCCAGTAGTAGGGTGGGGCCTCAAGAGACCCAGTACTTC	CASSRVGPQETQYF
14	.	TRBV25-1	TRBJ2-1	.	TGTGCCAGCAGTGTCGGACCTACCTACAATGAGCAGTTCTTC	CASSVGPTYNEQFF
14	.	TRBV30	TRBJ1-2	.	TGTGCCTGGAGTGTTAATGCCGCTAACTATGGCTACACCTTC	CAWSVNAANYGYTF
13	.	TRBV29-1	TRBJ1-1	.	TGCAGCGTTGAAGCGGGGCCGGGCACTGAAGCTTTCTTT	CSVEAGPGTEAFF
13	.	TRBV2	TRBJ1-2	.	TGTGCCAGCAGTGAAACGGTCGGGGATGGCTACACCTTC	CASSETVGDGYTF
16	.	TRBV9	TRBJ1-2	.	TGTGCCAGCAGCGTAGGGCAGGGCTTCTCCCCCTATGGCTACACCTTC	CASSVGQGFSPYGYTF
10	.	TRBV13	TRBJ1-2	.	TGTGCCAGCAGTGAAAATCGCTACACCTTC	CASSENRYTF
13	.	TRBV7-9	TRBJ2-5	.	TGTGCCAGCAGCTTAGGTCAAAGGCAGACCCAGTACTTC	CASSLGQRQTQYF
15	.	TRBV4-1	TRBJ2-5	.	TGCGCCAGCAGCCAAGATAGTAGGCCGGGGGAGACCCAGTACTTC	CASSQDSRPGETQYF
14	TRBD1	TRBV28	TRBJ1-1	few	TGTGCCAGCAGTTTGGGACAGATGAACACTGAAGCTTTCTTT	CASSLGQMNTEAFF
14	.	TRBV6-6	TRBJ1-4	.	TGTGCCAGCAGTACCGGGGGCCAGGGTGAAAAACTGTTTTTT	CASSTGGQGEKLFF
12	.	TRBV2	TRBJ2-7	.	TGTGCCAGCAGTGTTGGATTCTACGAGCAGTACTTC	CASSVGFYEQYF
13	.	TRBV11-3	TRBJ2-3	.	TGTGCCAGCAGCCAGGATAGCACAGATACGCAGTATTTT	CASSQDSTDTQYF
13	.	TRBV7-2	TRBJ1-5	once	TGTGCCAGCAGCTTAGATAGCAATCAGCCCCAGCATTTT	CASSLDSNQPQHF
16	.	TRBV7-2	TRBJ2-1	.	TGTGCCAGCAGCCCCCTCACCCCGACTCCTTACAATGAGCAGTTCTTC	CASSPLTPTPYNEQFF
16	.	TRBV28	TRBJ1-2	few	TGTGCCAGCAGTTTCAATAGACCGGGACAAAACTATGGCTACACCTTC	CASSFNRPGQNYGYTF
13	.	TRBV21-1	TRBJ1-2	.	TGTGCCAGCAGGGCCGGGACGGGTTATGGCTACACCTTC	CASRAGTGYGYTF
15	TRBD1	TRBV4-2	TRBJ1-2	once	TGTGCCAGCAGCGAGCCCGGGACAGTTTTCGGTGGCTACACCTTC	CASSEPGTVFGGYTF
14	.	TRBV5-1	TRBJ1-1	few	TGCGCCAGCAGCTTGGATGGGAACCGTATGGAAGCTTTCTTT	CASSLDGNRMEAFF
17	TRBD2	TRBV7-9	TRBJ2-1	once	TGTGCCAGCAGCTTAGGGCGGGAGGTTCGATCGGCCAATGAGCAGTTCTTC	CASSLGREVRSANEQFF
15	.	TRBV5-1	TRBJ1-1	few	TGCGCCAGCAGCTTTGGCGGACAATCCTACACTGAAGCTTTCTTT	CASSFGGQSYTEAFF
14	TRBD2	TRBV10-1	TRBJ2-5	.	TGCGCCAGCAGTATGACTAGCGGGAAAGAGACCCAGTACTTC	CASSMTSGKETQYF
13	.	TRBV2	TRBJ2-1	.	TGTGCCAGCAGTGAAGGTCTATACAATGAGCAGTTCTTC	CASSEGLYNEQFF
14	TRBD1	TRBV30	TRBJ2-7	.	TGTGCCTGGAACGCTGGACAGGGGGGTCACGAGCAGTACTTC	CAWNAGQGGHEQYF
15	.	TRBV7-9	TRBJ1-2	.	TGTGCCAGCAGCATGCAGGGTCTAGTCAACTATGGCTACACCTTC	CASSMQGLVNYGYTF
14	.	TRBV30	TRBJ1-6	once	TGTGCCTGGAGTGCCCGGACAGTTAATTCACCCCTCCACTTT	CAWSARTVNSPLHF
15	.	TRBV6-1	TRBJ1-5	.	TGTGCCAGCAGTGATCAGGGGCTTAGGAATCAGCCCCAGCATTTT	CASSDQGLRNQPQHF
15	TRBD1	TRBV5-1	TRBJ2-2	.	TGCGCCAGCAGCTTCCAAGGGGGCGGCACCGGGGAGCTGTTTTTT	CASSFQGGGTGELFF
15	TRBD2	TRBV2	TRBJ2-1	.	TGTGCCAGCAGTCCCGGACTAGCGGGGTACAATGAGCAGTTCTTC	CASSPGLAGYNEQFF
15	TRBD1	TRBV7-8	TRBJ1-2	.	TGTGCCAGCAGCTTACTCGGACAGGGGAACTATGGCTACACCTTC	CASSLLGQGNYGYTF
16	.	TRBV6-4	TRBJ2-1	.	TGTGCCAGCAGTGACTCGTCCAGGGTTGCCCACAATGAGCAGTTCTTC	CASSDSSRVAHNEQFF
15	TRBD1	TRBV19	TRBJ2-1	.	TGTGCCAGTAGTAGCCAGGGGGAACCCTACAATGAGCAGTTCTTC	CASSSQGEPYNEQFF
12	.	TRBV9	TRBJ1-2	.	TGTGCCAGCAGCCGGCCTGGAGCTGGCTACACCTTC	CASSRPGAGYTF
13	.	TRBV18	TRBJ2-7	.	TGTGCCAGCTCACCGGGGCAGAGCTACGAGCAGTACTTC	CASSPGQSYEQYF
15	TRBD1	TRBV19	TRBJ1-4	.	TGTGCCAGTAGTGACCGGACAGGGCAAGGTGAAAAACTGTTTTTT	CASSDRTGQGEKLFF
14	TRBD1	TRBV6-5	TRBJ1-6	.	TGTGCCAGCAGGCCGGGACAGGAGTCTTCACCCCTCCACTTT	CASRPGQESSPLHF
14	TRBD1	TRBV2	TRBJ1-1	.	TGTGCCAGCAAGGGACAGGGGGCATACACTGAAGCTTTCTTT	CASKGQGAYTEAFF
14	TRBD2	TRBV2	TRBJ2-2	.	TGTGCCAGCAGTGAACGGCGGGGGACCGGGGAGCTGTTTTTT	CASSERRGTGELFF
16	.	TRBV7-6	TRBJ2-3	.	TGTGCCAGCAGCTTAGGCAGGGGCCCTAGCACAGATACGCAGTATTTT	CASSLGRGPSTDTQYF
13	TRBD1	TRBV6-6	TRBJ1-2	once	TGTGCCAGCAGCCGGGACAGCAACTATGGCTACACCTTC	CASSRDSNYGYTF
15	TRBD2	TRBV6-1	TRBJ2-5	.	TGTGCCAGCAGCCCCAAGCGGGGGAGTTGGGAGACCCAGTACTTC	CASSPKRGSWETQYF
14	TRBD1	TRBV7-2	TRBJ2-5	.	TGTGCCAGCAGCTGGGGACAGGGAAAAGAGACCCAGTACTTC	CASSWGQGKETQYF
14	.	TRBV7-2	TRBJ1-6	.	TGTGCCAGCAGTCCGACCTTTCCCGGTTCACCCCTCCACTTT	CASSPTFPGSPLHF
15	TRBD1	TRBV5-1	TRBJ2-2	once	TGCGCCAGCAGCGCGGGACAGGGGGACAAGAGGGAGCTGTTTTTT	CASSAGQGDKRELFF
13	.	TRBV12-5	TRBJ1-5	.	TGTGCTAGTGCCAGCGGGGGCAATCAGCCCCAGCATTTT	CASASGGNQPQHF